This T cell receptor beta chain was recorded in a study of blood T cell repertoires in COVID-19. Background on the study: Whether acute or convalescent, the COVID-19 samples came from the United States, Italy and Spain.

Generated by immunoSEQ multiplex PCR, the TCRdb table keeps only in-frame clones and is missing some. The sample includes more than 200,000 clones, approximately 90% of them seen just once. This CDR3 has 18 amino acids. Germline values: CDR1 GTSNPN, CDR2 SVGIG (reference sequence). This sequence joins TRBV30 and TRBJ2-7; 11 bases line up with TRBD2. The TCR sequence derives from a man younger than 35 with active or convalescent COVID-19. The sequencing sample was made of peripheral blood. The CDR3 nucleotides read TGTGCAAGGGATCGGTCTAGCGGGAGGAGGGAGGAGGACGACGAGCAGTACTTC. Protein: CARDRSSGRREEDDEQYF. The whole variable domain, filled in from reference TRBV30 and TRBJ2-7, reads SQTIHQWPATLVQPVGSPLSLECTVEGTSNPNLYWYRQAAGRGLQLLFYSVGIGQISSEVPQNLSASRPQDRQFILSSKKLLLSDSGFYLCARDRSSGRREEDDEQYFGPGTRLTVT.